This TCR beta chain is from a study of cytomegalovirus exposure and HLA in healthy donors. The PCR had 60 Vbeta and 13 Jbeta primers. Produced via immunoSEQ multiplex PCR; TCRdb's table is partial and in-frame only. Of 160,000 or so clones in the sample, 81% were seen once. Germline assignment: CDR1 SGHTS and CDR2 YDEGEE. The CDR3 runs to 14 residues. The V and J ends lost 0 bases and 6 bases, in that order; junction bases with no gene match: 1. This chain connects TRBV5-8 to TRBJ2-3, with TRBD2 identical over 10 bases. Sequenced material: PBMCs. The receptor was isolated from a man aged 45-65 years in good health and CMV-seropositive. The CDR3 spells CASSLELAGDTQYF. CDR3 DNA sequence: TGTGCCAGCAGCTTGGAACTAGCGGGGGATACGCAGTATTTT.